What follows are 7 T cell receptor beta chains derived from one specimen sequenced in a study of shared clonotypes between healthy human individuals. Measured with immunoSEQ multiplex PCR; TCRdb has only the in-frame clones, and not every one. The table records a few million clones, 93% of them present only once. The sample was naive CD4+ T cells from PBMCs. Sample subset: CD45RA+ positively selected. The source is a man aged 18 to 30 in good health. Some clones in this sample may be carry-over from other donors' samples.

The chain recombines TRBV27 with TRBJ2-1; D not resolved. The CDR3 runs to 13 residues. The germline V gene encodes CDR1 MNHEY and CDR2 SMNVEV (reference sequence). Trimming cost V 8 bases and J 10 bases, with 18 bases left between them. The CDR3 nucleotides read TGTGCCAGCCGGCTTAACTCCGCGTCGGAGCAGTTCTTC. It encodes CASRLNSASEQFF.

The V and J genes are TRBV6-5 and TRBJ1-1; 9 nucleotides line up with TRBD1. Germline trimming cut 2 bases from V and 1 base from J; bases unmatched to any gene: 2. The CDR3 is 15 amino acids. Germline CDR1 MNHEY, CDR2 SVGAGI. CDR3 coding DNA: TGTGCCAGCAGTTACCGGGGACAGGGGAACACTGAAGCTTTCTTT. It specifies CASSYRGQGNTEAFF.

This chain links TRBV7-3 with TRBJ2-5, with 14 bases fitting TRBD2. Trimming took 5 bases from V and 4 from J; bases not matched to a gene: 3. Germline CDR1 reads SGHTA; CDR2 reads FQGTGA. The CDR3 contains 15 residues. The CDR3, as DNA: TGTGCCAGCAGCCGACTAGCGGGAGGGGCAGAGACCCAGTACTTC. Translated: CASSRLAGGAETQYF.

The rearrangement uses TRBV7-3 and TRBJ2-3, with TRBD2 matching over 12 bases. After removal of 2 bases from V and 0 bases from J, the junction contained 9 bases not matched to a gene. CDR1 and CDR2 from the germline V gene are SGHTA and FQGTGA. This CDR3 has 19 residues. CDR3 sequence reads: CASSLLRTSGTSSTDTQYF. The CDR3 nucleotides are TGTGCCAGCAGCTTACTCCGGACTAGCGGGACCTCGAGCACAGATACGCAGTATTTT.

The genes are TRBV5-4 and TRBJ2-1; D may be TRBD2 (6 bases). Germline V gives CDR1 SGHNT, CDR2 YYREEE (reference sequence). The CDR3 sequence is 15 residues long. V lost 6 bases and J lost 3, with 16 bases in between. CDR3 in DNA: TGTGCCAGCAACATGGGGGACTCAAACTACAATGAGCAGTTCTTC. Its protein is CASNMGDSNYNEQFF.

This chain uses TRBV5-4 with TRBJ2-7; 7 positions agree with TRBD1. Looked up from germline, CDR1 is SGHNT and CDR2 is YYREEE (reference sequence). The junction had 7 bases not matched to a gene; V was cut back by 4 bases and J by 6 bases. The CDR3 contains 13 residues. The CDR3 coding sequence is TGTGCCAGCAGCCCCACCAGGGGGTTCGAGCAGTACTTC. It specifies CASSPTRGFEQYF.

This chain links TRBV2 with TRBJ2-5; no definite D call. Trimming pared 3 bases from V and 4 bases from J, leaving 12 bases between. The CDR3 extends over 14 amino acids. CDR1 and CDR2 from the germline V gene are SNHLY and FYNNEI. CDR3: CASSDAPIGETQYF. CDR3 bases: TGTGCCAGCAGTGACGCCCCTATAGGAGAGACCCAGTACTTC.